Below are 6 T cell receptor beta chains sequenced from a single sample in a study of radiotherapy plus CTLA-4 blockade in lung cancer. The method was immunoSEQ multiplex PCR; TCRdb's version includes in-frame clones alone and lacks a portion of them. The sample consists of about 73,000 clones, about nine tenths of them appearing once. The starting material was peripheral blood, obtained from a patient treated with radiotherapy plus ipilimumab. These receptors were obtained from a human donor with non-small cell lung cancer that progressed on radiotherapy plus ipilimumab.

CDR3 loop: CASLNRGAKNIQYF. The CDR3 DNA sequence: TGTGCCAGCCTCAACCGTGGAGCCAAAAACATTCAGTACTTC. V usage is TRBV28 and J usage is TRBJ2-4; D gene unclear. Germline V gene lookup returns CDR1 MDHEN and CDR2 SYDVKM. This CDR3 is built from 14 residues. Trimming removed 8 bases from V and 0 bases from J, with 11 bases in between.

The CDR3: CASSPGRGAQRGQPQHF. DNA for the CDR3: TGTGCCAGCAGCCCTGGTCGGGGGGCGCAGAGAGGACAGCCCCAGCATTTT. This sequence joins TRBV7-2 and TRBJ1-5, with D possibly matching TRBD1 (6 bases). The CDR3 is 17 residues long. Germline V gene data show CDR1 as SGHTA and CDR2 as FQGNSA. The V end was cut by 5 bases, the J end by 7 bases, with 24 bases between.

In DNA form, the CDR3 reads TGTGCCAGCTCACCCCCGGGACAACAAGAGACCCAGTACTTC. Translating it yields CASSPPGQQETQYF. The chain joins TRBV18 to TRBJ2-5, with D possibly matching TRBD1 (6 bases). The V gene lost 3 bases and the J gene lost 2 bases, with 10 bases spanning the gap. CDR3 length: 14 amino acids. Germline CDR1 is KGHSH and CDR2 is LQKENI.

Notes on this clone: Other DNA variants within this sample encode the same CDR3. This rearrangement joins TRBV27 to TRBJ2-3; TRBD2 aligns across 9 bases. The J segment lost 6 bases and the V segment lost 4 bases, leaving 5 bases of the junction unmatched. Germline values: CDR1 MNHEY, CDR2 SMNVEV (reference sequence). The CDR3 consists of 14 residues. As DNA, the CDR3 is TGTGCCAGCAGTTCTAGCGGGGCCACGGATACGCAGTATTTT. Translation gives CASSSSGATDTQYF.

This chain links TRBV2 with TRBJ2-1, with D possibly matching TRBD1 (6 bases). The CDR3 is made up of 15 amino acids. Germline V CDR1 and CDR2: SNHLY, FYNNEI. With 9 bases removed from V and 2 bases from J, the gap between germline ends came to 17 bases. The CDR3 sequence is CARGQGTLAYNEQFF. As DNA, the CDR3 is TGTGCCAGGGGTCAGGGGACCCTCGCCTACAATGAGCAGTTCTTC.

The chain couples TRBV6-5 to TRBJ2-5, with 9 bases that match TRBD2. CDR1 and CDR2 from the germline V gene are MNHEY and SVGAGI. The V segment lost 4 bases and the J segment 5 bases; nucleotides outside the gene matches: 8. The CDR3 is 15 amino acids. The CDR3 DNA is TGTGCCAGCAGTTTAGCGGGAGAGACTAGCGAGACCCAGTACTTC. Amino acids: CASSLAGETSETQYF.